Listed below are T cell receptor beta chains from one sample, sequenced in a study of T cell responses to AZD1222 COVID-19 vaccine. Profiling relied on immunoSEQ multiplex PCR, and the TCRdb table lists in-frame clones only, not all of them. The sample has over 150,000 clones, about 90% seen once. This sample comprised peripheral blood, obtained on day 0 of AZD1222 vaccination. Every receptor here comes from an adult in good health. The CDR3 runs from the conserved cysteine through the conserved F or W. The D gene is left open where the match is weak. Size is omitted from some rows. Given values are once, few, many or a class for expanded clones.

CDR3	DNA	J	length	V	size	D
CASSPTLLSQHF	TGTGCCAGCAGCCCCACCCTTCTGTCCCAGCATTTT	TRBJ1-5	12	TRBV6-6	-	-
CASSTPPRETTDTQYF	TGCGCCAGCAGCACCCCACCCAGGGAGACCACAGATACGCAGTATTTT	TRBJ2-3	16	TRBV4-1	few	-
CASRAGRVNTEAFF	TGTGCCAGCAGGGCGGGCCGCGTGAACACTGAAGCTTTCTTT	TRBJ1-1	14	TRBV7-8	-	-
CAISESTAPLTNEQYF	TGTGCCATCAGTGAGTCGACGGCCCCCTTAACCAACGAGCAGTACTTC	TRBJ2-7	16	TRBV10-3	once	-
CASSPIGTPSAGNTIYF	TGCGCCAGCAGCCCTATCGGGACACCTTCGGCTGGAAACACCATATATTTT	TRBJ1-3	17	TRBV4-1	few	-
CASSSDRGKTGELFF	TGTGCCAGCAGTTCCGACAGGGGTAAAACCGGGGAGCTGTTTTTT	TRBJ2-2	15	TRBV27	-	TRBD1
CASSLGGGENTEAFF	TGTGCCAGCAGTTTAGGGGGGGGAGAGAACACTGAAGCTTTCTTT	TRBJ1-1	15	TRBV27	-	-
CASRGQGAGGYTF	TGTGCCAGCAGAGGACAGGGGGCTGGGGGCTACACCTTC	TRBJ1-2	13	TRBV2	few	TRBD1
CASSTIGLASYEQYF	TGTGCCAGCAGCACAATAGGACTGGCCTCCTACGAGCAGTACTTC	TRBJ2-7	15	TRBV28	-	-
CASSLYRGSGGNNEQFF	TGTGCCAGCAGCCTCTACCGAGGTAGCGGGGGAAACAATGAGCAGTTCTTC	TRBJ2-1	17	TRBV3-1/TRBV3-2	-	TRBD2
CASSRDRGGPGEAFF	TGTGCCAGCAGCCGGGACAGGGGAGGGCCTGGTGAAGCTTTCTTT	TRBJ1-1	15	TRBV3-1/TRBV3-2	-	TRBD1
CASSYRAGHYEQYF	TGTGCCAGCAGTTACCGGGCAGGGCACTACGAGCAGTACTTC	TRBJ2-7	14	TRBV6-5	-	-
CASSPLGPGRPYYGYTF	TGTGCCAGCAGTCCCCTGGGGCCCGGTCGACCTTACTATGGCTACACCTTC	TRBJ1-2	17	TRBV7-3	-	-
CASSAGTGNQPQHF	TGTGCCAGCAGCGCCGGGACAGGGAATCAGCCCCAGCATTTT	TRBJ1-5	14	TRBV6-5	-	TRBD1
CAISEWDGTEAFF	TGTGCCATCAGTGAATGGGATGGCACTGAAGCTTTCTTT	TRBJ1-1	13	TRBV10-3	-	-
CAISESTSGTQAREQYF	TGTGCCATCAGTGAGTCTACATCCGGGACACAGGCTAGGGAGCAGTACTTC	TRBJ2-7	17	TRBV10-3	-	-
CASSETLSTGTYGYTF	TGTGCCAGCAGTGAAACCCTCTCGACAGGCACCTATGGCTACACCTTC	TRBJ1-2	16	TRBV25-1	once	-
CASSRDSMNTEAFF	TGTGCCAGCTCACGCGACTCGATGAACACTGAAGCTTTCTTT	TRBJ1-1	14	TRBV18	-	-
CASSRRASNEKLFF	TGCGCCAGCAGCAGGCGGGCATCTAATGAAAAACTGTTTTTT	TRBJ1-4	14	TRBV5-1	-	-
CASSPLISYNSPLHF	TGTGCCAGCAGCCCTCTGATCTCCTATAATTCACCCCTCCACTTT	TRBJ1-6	15	TRBV14	-	-
CASSLAGSGNTIYF	TGTGCCAGCAGCTTAGCGGGCTCTGGAAACACCATATATTTT	TRBJ1-3	14	TRBV11-2	-	-
CASSRGGATYEQYF	TGTGCCAGCAGTCGAGGGGGGGCGACCTACGAGCAGTACTTC	TRBJ2-7	14	TRBV6-5	-	-
CASSESGGYGYTF	TGTGCCAGCAGTGAATCAGGCGGCTATGGCTACACCTTC	TRBJ1-2	13	TRBV6-4	-	-
CASSQVKRGEQFF	TGTGCCAGCAGCCAGGTGAAGCGGGGCGAGCAGTTCTTC	TRBJ2-1	13	TRBV3-1/TRBV3-2	-	TRBD2
CASSVGVGPTSGNTIYF	TGTGCCAGCAGCGTAGGGGTGGGTCCCACCTCTGGAAACACCATATATTTT	TRBJ1-3	17	TRBV9	-	-
CASSLALGQGDEKLFF	TGTGCCAGCAGCTTAGCGTTGGGACAGGGGGATGAAAAACTGTTTTTT	TRBJ1-4	16	TRBV7-2	-	TRBD1
CASSMRQGRRGTEAFF	TGTGCCAGTAGTATGCGACAGGGGCGCCGGGGCACTGAAGCTTTCTTT	TRBJ1-1	16	TRBV19	-	TRBD1
CASSLESRTSTDTQYF	TGTGCCAGCAGCTTAGAGTCTAGAACTAGCACAGATACGCAGTATTTT	TRBJ2-3	16	TRBV7-6	-	-
CASSVEANSNYGYTF	TGTGCCAGCAGCGTAGAGGCAAATTCTAACTATGGCTACACCTTC	TRBJ1-2	15	TRBV9	once	-
CASSPGTSAYNEQFF	TGTGCCAGCAGCCCCGGGACTAGCGCGTACAATGAGCAGTTCTTC	TRBJ2-1	15	TRBV7-9	-	TRBD2
CASSPTENYGYTF	TGTGCCAGCAGCCCGACAGAGAACTATGGCTACACCTTC	TRBJ1-2	13	TRBV7-6	-	-
CASSDSQGADSPLHF	TGTGCCAGCAGTGACTCGCAGGGGGCTGATTCACCCCTCCACTTT	TRBJ1-6	15	TRBV6-4	many	TRBD1
CASSQKPGTEAFF	TGCGCCAGCAGTCAGAAGCCAGGTACTGAAGCTTTCTTT	TRBJ1-1	13	TRBV5-1	-	-
CASSLNGGTDTQYF	TGTGCCAGCAGTTTAAATGGGGGAACAGATACGCAGTATTTT	TRBJ2-3	14	TRBV27	-	-
CASSQTPRGCYTDTQYF	TGTGCCAGCAGCCAAACCCCCCGCGGGTGCTACACAGATACGCAGTATTTT	TRBJ2-3	17	TRBV28	-	-
CASSFSGKETQYF	TGTGCCAGCAGCTTTAGCGGGAAGGAGACCCAGTACTTC	TRBJ2-5	13	TRBV7-3	-	TRBD2
CASSLGGALINTEAFF	TGTGCCAGCAGTTTAGGGGGGGCCCTAATAAACACTGAAGCTTTCTTT	TRBJ1-1	16	TRBV27	-	-
CASSLGQAQQPQHF	TGTGCCAGCAGCTTGGGACAGGCTCAACAGCCCCAGCATTTT	TRBJ1-5	14	TRBV5-6	-	-
CASSYYQQDEKLFF	TGTGCCAGCAGCTACTATCAGCAGGATGAAAAACTGTTTTTT	TRBJ1-4	14	TRBV9	-	-
CASSLRTANTEAFF	TGTGCCAGCAGCTTAAGAACGGCGAACACTGAAGCTTTCTTT	TRBJ1-1	14	TRBV13	once	-
CASSQGQGLEAFF	TGTGCCAGCAGCCAAGGACAGGGCCTTGAAGCTTTCTTT	TRBJ1-1	13	TRBV3-1/TRBV3-2	-	TRBD1
CASSRDRIKAFF	TGTGCCAGCAGCCGGGACCGAATTAAAGCTTTCTTT	TRBJ1-1	12	TRBV12-3/TRBV12-4	once	-
CASSPRETGPYEQYF	TGTGCTAGCAGCCCCAGGGAGACAGGACCCTACGAGCAGTACTTC	TRBJ2-7	15	TRBV7-7	-	-
CASSLTGAGGAGEQYF	TGCGCCAGCAGCTTGACAGGGGCAGGTGGGGCCGGCGAGCAGTACTTC	TRBJ2-7	16	TRBV5-1	-	TRBD1
CASSFGAGTSYGYTF	TGTGCCAGCAGTTTTGGCGCGGGGACATCCTATGGCTACACCTTC	TRBJ1-2	15	TRBV27	few	-
CASRAISNNSPLHF	TGTGCCAGCAGGGCGATATCCAATAATTCACCCCTCCACTTT	TRBJ1-6	14	TRBV2	-	-
CASSESARRLTGELFF	TGTGCCAGCAGTGAATCAGCTAGACGTTTGACCGGGGAGCTGTTTTTT	TRBJ2-2	16	TRBV28	-	-
CASSTGPAETQYF	TGTGCCAGCAGCACCGGACCAGCGGAGACCCAGTACTTC	TRBJ2-5	13	TRBV7-8	-	-